This T cell receptor beta chain was retrieved from a study of cytomegalovirus exposure and HLA in healthy donors. Whole-study results and caveats: It emerged from a later analysis that several of the most significant clusters appeared to be linked to common viral pathogens.

This PCR relied on a set of 60 Vbeta primers and 13 Jbeta primers. Clones were read by immunoSEQ multiplex PCR, and TCRdb kept only the in-frame ones, dropping some. The data hold approximately 280,000 clones, with 70% to 90% observed a single time. Germline V gene data show CDR1 as SGHAT and CDR2 as FQNNGV. V was clipped by 6 bases and J by 0 bases, with 10 bases between them. This CDR3 is built from 14 residues. This clone was counted a single time. Its antigen is not identified. The sequence was collected from a woman between 18 and 29 years old in good health and CMV-seronegative. The rearrangement uses TRBV11-2 and TRBJ2-3, with TRBD1 as a possible D gene (5 bases). Sequencing was done on a sample of PBMCs. DNA for the CDR3: TGTGCCAGCAGGCAGGGCTCTAGCACAGATACGCAGTATTTT. Amino acids: CASRQGSSTDTQYF.